A selection of T cell receptor beta chains follows, all from one sample in a study of response to subunit inactivated influenza vaccine. TCRdb redid the calling of the RT-PCR reads with MiXCR, one entry per CDR3 protein. This table holds some 850,000 distinct CDR3 sequences, about 18% found once. Sequences were derived from PBMCs from blood, sampled around 5 days after vaccination. The receptors were gathered from a man aged 45-65 years who received an inactivated influenza vaccine. CDR3s include the opening cysteine and the closing phenylalanine or tryptophan. A D gene is named only where the DNA matches it firmly. Where a row states a size, it is once, few, many or the class of an expanded clone; other rows omit it.

v_gene	abundance	j_gene	d_gene	CDR3nt	CDR3aa
TRBV25-1	.	TRBJ2-7	.	TGTGCCAGCAGTGAATATGGGGCGAGGGCGATCTCCGAGCAGTACTTC	CASSEYGARAISEQYF
TRBV11-2	few	TRBJ2-3	.	TGTGCCAGCACCCAAGATCCGGACGCCTCTAGCACAGATACGCAGTATTTT	CASTQDPDASSTDTQYF
TRBV5-6	.	TRBJ2-1	.	TGTGCCAGCAGCTTGGGGCGTCGATCGTGGAATGAGCAGTTCTTC	CASSLGRRSWNEQFF
TRBV5-5	few	TRBJ2-7	.	TGTGCCAGCAGCCACCCACCAGGGACTTTCCGCTCCTACGAGCAGTACTTC	CASSHPPGTFRSYEQYF
TRBV10-2	few	TRBJ2-2	TRBD2	TGCGCCAGTGGGCCTAGCGGGGGGGCCGGGGAGCTGTTTTTT	CASGPSGGAGELFF
TRBV9	.	TRBJ1-2	TRBD1	TGTGCCAGCAGCATGCAACAGGGGAACTATGGCTACACCTTC	CASSMQQGNYGYTF
TRBV20-1	.	TRBJ2-1	TRBD1	TGCAGTGCCAAGACAGGGTACAATGAGCAGTTCTTC	CSAKTGYNEQFF
TRBV4-1	.	TRBJ2-3	TRBD2	TGCGCCAGCAGCCAAGACGGGACTAGCGGCGGAACAGATACGCAGTATTTT	CASSQDGTSGGTDTQYF
TRBV11-2	.	TRBJ1-2	.	TGTGCCAGCAGCTTACCCCCCCCCTGGGTCCGAGCTAACTATGGCTACACCTTC	CASSLPPPWVRANYGYTF
TRBV9	.	TRBJ2-1	TRBD1	TGTGCCAGCAGCGCCGGGGGGACAGGGGTATACAATGAGCAGTTCTTC	CASSAGGTGVYNEQFF
TRBV7-9	.	TRBJ1-2	TRBD1	TGTGCCAGCAGCTTAGCGACAGGGGTAAAAAGGGGCTACACCTTC	CASSLATGVKRGYTF
TRBV6-2/TRBV6-3	few	TRBJ2-1	.	TGTGCCAGCAGTTCAACAGGGTCCCCCTACAATGAGCAGTTCTTC	CASSSTGSPYNEQFF
TRBV7-6	.	TRBJ2-5	.	TGTGCCAGCGGAAGGGGAGAGACCCGGGGAGGCTCAGAGACCCAGTACTTC	CASGRGETRGGSETQYF
TRBV28	once	TRBJ2-7	.	TGTGCCAGCCTCGAGGCAGGGACTCCATACGAGCAGTACTTC	CASLEAGTPYEQYF
TRBV19	.	TRBJ1-4	TRBD1	TGTGCCAGTAGTATTGGACAGGTGGGGAATGAAAAACTGTTTTTT	CASSIGQVGNEKLFF
TRBV3-1	.	TRBJ2-1	TRBD2	TGTGCCAGCAGCCGAGGGACTAGCGGGGGGGGTTACAATGAGCAGTTCTTC	CASSRGTSGGGYNEQFF
TRBV7-2	.	TRBJ2-1	TRBD1	TGTGCCACGGACCGGGACAGATCCTACAATGAGCAGTTCTTC	CATDRDRSYNEQFF
TRBV6-1	.	TRBJ1-2	.	TGTGCCAGCACCAACTCAGGCCTAAACTATGGCTACACCTTC	CASTNSGLNYGYTF
TRBV29-1	few	TRBJ2-5	.	TGCAGCGTTGAAGAACCCGAGACCCAGTACTTC	CSVEEPETQYF
TRBV4-3	.	TRBJ2-2	TRBD1	TGCGCCAGCAGCCAACCTTTACAGGGGCTAACCGGGGAGCTGTTTTTT	CASSQPLQGLTGELFF
TRBV12-3/TRBV12-4	.	TRBJ1-2	.	TGTGCCAGCAGTTTTAAGGGTGGCGGTGGCTACACCTTC	CASSFKGGGGYTF
TRBV7-9	few	TRBJ1-2	TRBD1	TGTGCCAGCAGCCCCGACAGGGGGCGGATTTATGGCTACACCTTC	CASSPDRGRIYGYTF
TRBV4-3	.	TRBJ2-7	TRBD1	TGCGCCAGCAGCCACGACAGGGGGTACGAGCAGTACTTC	CASSHDRGYEQYF
TRBV7-3	many	TRBJ2-5	.	TGTGCCAGCAGCTCGGGTGGACAAGAGACCCAGTACTTC	CASSSGGQETQYF
TRBV14	.	TRBJ2-7	.	TGTGCCAGCAGCCTCGGGGGCCCCGGGGAGCAGTACTTC	CASSLGGPGEQYF
TRBV12-3/TRBV12-4	many	TRBJ1-4	.	TGTGCCAGCACCCCAGACACCCGGAGCGAAAAACTGTTTTTT	CASTPDTRSEKLFF
TRBV14	.	TRBJ2-1	.	TGTGCCAGCAGCCAAATGACAGGAGCCTCCTACAATGAGCAGTTCTTC	CASSQMTGASYNEQFF
TRBV3-1	.	TRBJ2-1	.	TGTGCCAGCAGGAATGTAGCGGACGAGCAGTTCTTC	CASRNVADEQFF
TRBV20-1	few	TRBJ1-2	.	TGCAGTGCGAGGGCCCACGCCCTCTATGGCTACACCTTC	CSARAHALYGYTF
TRBV4-3	few	TRBJ2-7	TRBD1	TGCGCCAGCAGCCAGGCTACAGGGGACCACGAGCAGTACTTC	CASSQATGDHEQYF
TRBV5-1	.	TRBJ2-1	TRBD1	TGCGCCAGCAGCCACGGACGCTGGGGACAGGGTGGTGAGCAGTTCTTC	CASSHGRWGQGGEQFF
TRBV18	few	TRBJ2-7	.	TGTGCCAGCTCACCTAGTACATTGGGGTTCGACGAGCAGTACTTC	CASSPSTLGFDEQYF
TRBV10-3	.	TRBJ2-1	TRBD1	TGTGCCATCAGGATGACAGGGGCCTACAATGAGCAGTTCTTC	CAIRMTGAYNEQFF
TRBV7-8	.	TRBJ1-3	TRBD1	TGTGCCAGCAGCGTGGGACAGACCTTCTCTGGAAACACCATATATTTT	CASSVGQTFSGNTIYF